The entry that follows covers one TCR beta chain sequence. The sample is drawn from a study of PD-L1 blockade in urothelial cancer. Study background: Of some 28 patients, about 24 were males with bladder-origin urothelial cancer. T cell content in blood samples showed a median of around 140,000.

Only in-frame clones appear in the TCRdb table, and some are missing; sequencing was by immunoSEQ multiplex PCR. The data show fewer than 30,000 clones, around 82% seen once. The origin of this receptor is a man aged 65 to 85 with urothelial cancer. The sequencing used PBMCs, collected around atezolizumab (anti-PD-L1) treatment.

For the CDR3, the DNA is TGTGCCAGCAGCTTGGACGCAGGGGGCGAGCAGTACTTC. This codes for CASSLDAGGEQYF. The V gene is TRBV5-4, the J gene TRBJ2-7; 7 bases align to TRBD1. From germline, CDR1 is SGHNT and CDR2 YYREEE (reference sequence). This CDR3 is built from 13 residues. V was pared by 0 bases and J by 6 bases, with 3 bases of the junction left unmatched.